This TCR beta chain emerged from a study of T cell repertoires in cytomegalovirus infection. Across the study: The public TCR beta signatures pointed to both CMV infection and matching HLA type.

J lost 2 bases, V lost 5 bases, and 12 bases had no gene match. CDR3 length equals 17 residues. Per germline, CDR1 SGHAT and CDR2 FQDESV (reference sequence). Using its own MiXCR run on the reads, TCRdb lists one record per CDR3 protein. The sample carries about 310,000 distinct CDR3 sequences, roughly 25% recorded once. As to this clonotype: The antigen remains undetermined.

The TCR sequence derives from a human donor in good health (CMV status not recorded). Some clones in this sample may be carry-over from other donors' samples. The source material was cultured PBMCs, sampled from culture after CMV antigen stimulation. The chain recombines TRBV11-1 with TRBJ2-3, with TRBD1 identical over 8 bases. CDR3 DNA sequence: TGTGCCAGCAGCCCGCCGACAGGGGAAAGCTCCACAGATACGCAGTATTTT. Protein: CASSPPTGESSTDTQYF.